The 20 T cell receptor beta chains below come from one sample, sequenced in a study of OX40 agonist ivuxolimab in advanced cancers. The assay was immunoSEQ multiplex PCR, and TCRdb's table has in-frame clones only and misses some. The profile shows some 39,000 clones, over 75% of them singletons. The source material was CD4+ or CD8+ T cells sorted from blood, sampled in a trial of the OX40 agonist ivuxolimab. Receptor source: an adult with an advanced solid tumor such as melanoma, head and neck, liver or kidney cancer.

This clone was recorded once. This rearrangement joins TRBV9 to TRBJ2-5; no clear D gene. The J call is uncertain, as TRBJ2-7 better fits the DNA end. The CDR3 loop spans 14 amino acids. The germline gives CDR1 SGDLS, CDR2 YYNGEE. The CDR3 bases are TGTGCCAGCAGCGTATCTGAGGTAAACTACGAGCAGTACTTC. Protein: CASSVSEVNYEQYF.

The chain recombines TRBV7-8 with TRBJ1-2; D is undetermined. Between the trimmed V and J ends, which lost 5 bases and 12 bases, there was a span of 22 bases. From germline, CDR1 is SGHVS and CDR2 FQNEAQ. The CDR3 spans 14 residues. The CDR3 region has the DNA TGTGCCAGCAGCCCGACCCCCGTGGTTCCTACCGACACCTTC. Translation gives CASSPTPVVPTDTF.

The chain joins TRBV27 to TRBJ2-3; TRBD2 is a possible D gene (6 bases). The ends were cut back, 3 bases at V and 0 bases at J, with 16 bases in the middle. The CDR3 loop spans 17 amino acids. Germline-derived CDR1 and CDR2 are MNHEY and SMNVEV (reference sequence). Written as DNA, the CDR3 is TGTGCCAGCAGTTTTCGCCCAAGTGGGACTAGCACAGATACGCAGTATTTT. Translating gives CASSFRPSGTSTDTQYF.

The rearrangement uses TRBV7-2 and TRBJ2-5, with 7 bases identical to TRBD1. The DNA end is more similar to TRBJ2-7, so the J call may be wrong. This CDR3 spans 15 amino acids. CDR1 is SGHTA, CDR2 FQGNSA, per germline. The CDR3 DNA reads as TGTGCCAGCAGCAAAGTCAGGGGGTACTCCTACGAGCAGTACTTC. This sequence encodes CASSKVRGYSYEQYF.

V gene TRBV11-2 combines with J gene TRBJ1-1, with D unresolved. This CDR3 has 13 amino acids. The germline V gene has CDR1 SGHAT and CDR2 FQNNGV. The CDR3 DNA reads as TGTGCTGCGGCGAAGGAGCCGAACACTGAAGCTTTCTTT. Its protein is CAAAKEPNTEAFF.

This chain connects TRBV6-6 to TRBJ2-7; D is uncertain. Trimming cost V 0 bases and J 3 bases, with 9 bases left between them. The CDR3 contains 14 residues. Germline V gene sequence: CDR1 MNHNY, CDR2 SVGAGI (reference sequence). CDR3 DNA: TGTGCCAGCAGTTACTCGAGAAGGCACTACGAGCAGTACTTC. Translation gives CASSYSRRHYEQYF.

The chain employs TRBV13 and TRBJ2-1, with TRBD2 identical over 13 bases. From germline, CDR1 is PRHDT and CDR2 FYEKMQ (reference sequence). The CDR3 runs 20 residues. V dropped 0 bases and J dropped 6; count of bases not matched to a gene: 14. This chain's CDR3 is CASSLGLTRTSGSFVNEQFF. DNA of the CDR3: TGTGCCAGCAGCTTAGGCCTAACCCGGACTAGCGGGAGTTTTGTCAATGAGCAGTTCTTC.

This rearrangement joins TRBV18 to TRBJ1-5; 7 nucleotides line up with TRBD1. Trimming cost V 5 bases and J 7 bases; bases outside gene matches: 8. CDR3 size: 14 residues. Germline CDR1 reads KGHSH; CDR2 reads LQKENI. The chain's CDR3 is CASSFDRARQPQHF. In DNA, the CDR3 is TGTGCCAGCTCATTTGACAGGGCGCGGCAGCCCCAGCATTTT.

The DNA of the CDR3 is TGTGCTAGCTCCGGGAGTTCCCGTGAGCAGTTCTTC. This sequence encodes CASSGSSREQFF. The chain joins TRBV7-7 to TRBJ2-1; the D gene is possibly TRBD2 (6 bases). Germline V gene data show CDR1 as SSHAT and CDR2 as FNYEAQ (reference sequence). The CDR3 runs to 12 residues.

The V and J genes are TRBV7-9 and TRBJ2-5; 13 bases align to TRBD2. Trimming at V came to 3 bases and at J to 5 bases, leaving 15 bases not matched to a gene. In germline, CDR1 is SEHNR, CDR2 FQNEAQ (reference sequence). The CDR3 consists of 19 residues. This chain's CDR3 is CASSFIFGLAGAVGETQYF. The CDR3, as DNA: TGTGCCAGCAGCTTTATCTTCGGACTAGCGGGAGCTGTCGGTGAGACCCAGTACTTC.

This chain uses TRBV6-5 with TRBJ2-7; D possibly corresponds to TRBD1 (7 bases). Germline V gene lookup returns CDR1 MNHEY and CDR2 SVGAGI. This CDR3 has 15 residues. V was pared by 3 bases and J by 1 base, with 13 bases between. The CDR3 reads CASSYYQGGSYEQYF. CDR3 DNA: TGTGCCAGCAGTTATTACCAGGGGGGATCCTACGAGCAGTACTTC.

V is TRBV7-9 and J is TRBJ2-5; 10 nucleotides agree with TRBD1. The CDR3 has 14 residues. Germline V gene sequence: CDR1 SEHNR, CDR2 FQNEAQ (reference sequence). The V and J ends lost 6 bases and 4 bases, in that order; junction bases with no gene match: 5. As DNA, the CDR3 is TGTGCCAGCAGTTTGACAGGGGGCGGAGAGACCCAGTACTTC. Translation gives CASSLTGGGETQYF. The complete variable domain, with remaining parts taken from reference TRBV7-9 and TRBJ2-5, reads DTGVSQNPRHKITKRGQNVTFRCDPISEHNRLYWYRQTLGQGPEFLTYFQNEAQLEKSRLLSDRFSAERPKGSFSTLEIQRTEQGDSAMYLCASSLTGGGETQYFGPGTRLLVL.

This clone was counted a single time. CDR3 nucleotides: TGCGCCTCCAGTCCCGGGACAGGGACTCAGCCCCAGCATTTT. Translation: CASSPGTGTQPQHF. The chain couples TRBV5-1 to TRBJ1-5, with 9 bases fitting TRBD1. Germline CDR1 SGHRS, CDR2 YFSETQ. Trimming at V came to 10 bases and at J to 6 bases, leaving 11 bases not matched to a gene. The length of the CDR3 is 14 residues.

In DNA form, the CDR3 reads TGCGCCAGCGGGGGCAGCGGGAGGACTAAAGAGACCCAGTACTTC. This gives the protein CASGGSGRTKETQYF. This chain connects TRBV5-1 to TRBJ2-5; 9 bases line up with TRBD2. Germline trimming cut 7 bases from V and 3 bases from J; bases unmatched to any gene: 10. Looked up from germline, CDR1 is SGHRS and CDR2 is YFSETQ. This CDR3 has 15 residues.

The J gene is TRBJ1-1, the V gene TRBV28, with unresolved D. The V and J ends lost 3 bases and 2 bases respectively, with 10 bases between them. Germline loops: CDR1 MDHEN, CDR2 SYDVKM. This CDR3 is 14 amino acids long. In DNA, the CDR3 is TGTGCCAGCAGTTTGGGGAGGAGCAACACTGAAGCTTTCTTT. It encodes CASSLGRSNTEAFF.

The sample holds one count of this clone. The chain carries TRBV28 and TRBJ2-2, with 11 bases aligning to TRBD2. CDR1 and CDR2 (germline): MDHEN, SYDVKM. Trimming took 6 bases from V and 4 from J; bases not matched to a gene: 10. CDR3 length: 17 residues. CDR3 amino acids: CASSLLSGRAPTGELFF. Written as DNA, the CDR3 is TGTGCCAGCAGCCTACTTAGCGGGAGGGCCCCCACCGGGGAGCTGTTTTTT.

This chain links TRBV10-3 with TRBJ2-1; 8 bases are a match to TRBD2. The CDR3 contains 15 residues. Germline V lookup: CDR1 ENHRY, CDR2 SYGVKD. Trimming cost V 5 bases and J 5 bases; bases outside gene matches: 8. CDR3 sequence: CAISPPGGPNNEQFF. Written as DNA, the CDR3 is TGTGCCATCAGTCCGCCGGGAGGGCCCAACAATGAGCAGTTCTTC.

The rearrangement joins TRBV7-3 to TRBJ2-1; maybe TRBD1 (6 bases). The V gene lost 5 bases and the J gene lost 4 bases, with 12 bases spanning the gap. The CDR3 runs to 14 residues. The V gene's germline CDR1 is SGHTA and CDR2 FQGTGA. The CDR3 protein is CASSLSRGYNEQFF. In nucleotides, the CDR3 is TGTGCCAGCAGCCTCAGCAGGGGATACAATGAGCAGTTCTTC. The full variable domain, in which reference TRBV7-3 and TRBJ2-1 provide the parts outside the CDR3, is GAGVSQTPSNKVTEKGKYVELRCDPISGHTALYWYRQSLGQGPEFLIYFQGTGAADDSGLPNDRFFAVRPEGSVSTLKIQRTERGDSAVYLCASSLSRGYNEQFFGPGTRLTVL.

The chain recombines TRBV7-6 with TRBJ2-1, with D hard to call. Germline CDR1 and CDR2: SGHVS and FNYEAQ. V was shortened by 4 bases and J by 6 bases, with 22 bases between the two germline ends. This CDR3 comprises 17 residues. The DNA for the CDR3 is TGTGCCAGCAGCTCCAGCGTCGGTAGCATGAACGGCAATGAGCAGTTCTTC. Encoded protein: CASSSSVGSMNGNEQFF.

CDR3 DNA: TGTGCCAGCAGCCCGGGATCCGGGACAAAGCCCTACGAGCAGTACTTC. Amino acid sequence: CASSPGSGTKPYEQYF. The chain carries TRBV11-2 and TRBJ2-7; TRBD1 might be the D (6 bases). Trimming took off 5 bases at V and 2 bases at J, with 19 bases between the two ends. The germline V gene encodes CDR1 SGHAT and CDR2 FQNNGV. The CDR3 sequence is 16 residues long.